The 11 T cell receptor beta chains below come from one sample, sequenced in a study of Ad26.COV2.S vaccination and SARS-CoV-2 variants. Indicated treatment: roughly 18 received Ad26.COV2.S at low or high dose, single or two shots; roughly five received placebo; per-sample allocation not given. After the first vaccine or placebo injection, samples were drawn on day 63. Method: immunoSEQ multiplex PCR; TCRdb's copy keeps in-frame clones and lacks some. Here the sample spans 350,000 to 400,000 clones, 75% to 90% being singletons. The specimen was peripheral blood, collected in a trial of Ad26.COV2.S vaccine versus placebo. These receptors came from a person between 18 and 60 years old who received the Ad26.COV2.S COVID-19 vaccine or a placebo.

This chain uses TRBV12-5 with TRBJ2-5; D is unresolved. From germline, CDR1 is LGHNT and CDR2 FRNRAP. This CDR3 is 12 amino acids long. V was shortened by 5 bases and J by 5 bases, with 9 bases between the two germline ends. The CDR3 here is CASGLQGETQYF. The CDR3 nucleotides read TGTGCTAGTGGTCTACAAGGGGAGACCCAGTACTTC. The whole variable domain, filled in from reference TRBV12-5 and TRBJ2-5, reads DARVTQTPRHKVTEMGQEVTMRCQPILGHNTVFWYRQTMMQGLELLAYFRNRAPLDDSGMPKDRFSAEMPDATLATLKIQPSEPRDSAVYFCASGLQGETQYFGPGTRLLVL.

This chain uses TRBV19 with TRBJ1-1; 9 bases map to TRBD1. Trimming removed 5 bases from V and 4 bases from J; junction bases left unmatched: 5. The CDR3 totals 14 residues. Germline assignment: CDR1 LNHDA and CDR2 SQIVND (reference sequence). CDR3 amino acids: CASSWGQGGTEAFF. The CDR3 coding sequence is TGTGCCAGTAGTTGGGGACAGGGAGGCACTGAAGCTTTCTTT.

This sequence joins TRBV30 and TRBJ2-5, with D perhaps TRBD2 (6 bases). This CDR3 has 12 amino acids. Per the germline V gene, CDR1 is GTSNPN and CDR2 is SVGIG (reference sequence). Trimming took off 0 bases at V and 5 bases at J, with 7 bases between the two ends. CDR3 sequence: CAWSVRGETQYF. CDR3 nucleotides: TGTGCCTGGAGTGTACGGGGGGAGACCCAGTACTTC.

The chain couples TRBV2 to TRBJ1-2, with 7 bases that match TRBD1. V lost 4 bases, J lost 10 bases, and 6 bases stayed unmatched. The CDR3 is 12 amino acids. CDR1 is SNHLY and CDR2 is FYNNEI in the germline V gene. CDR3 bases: TGTGCCAGCAGTGTAGGGACAGAAGCCTACACCTTC. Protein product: CASSVGTEAYTF.

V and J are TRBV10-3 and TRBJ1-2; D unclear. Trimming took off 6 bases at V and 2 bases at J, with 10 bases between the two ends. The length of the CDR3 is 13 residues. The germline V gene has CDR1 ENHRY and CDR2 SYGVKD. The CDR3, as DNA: TGTGCCATCAGCCAACCGGGCAACTATGGCTACACCTTC. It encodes CAISQPGNYGYTF.

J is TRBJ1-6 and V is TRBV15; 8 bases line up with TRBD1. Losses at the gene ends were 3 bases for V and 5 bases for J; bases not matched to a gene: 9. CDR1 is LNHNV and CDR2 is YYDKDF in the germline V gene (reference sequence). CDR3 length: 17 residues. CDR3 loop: CATSSFPGQEDNSPLHF. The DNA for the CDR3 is TGTGCCACCAGCAGCTTCCCGGGACAGGAGGATAATTCACCCCTCCACTTT.

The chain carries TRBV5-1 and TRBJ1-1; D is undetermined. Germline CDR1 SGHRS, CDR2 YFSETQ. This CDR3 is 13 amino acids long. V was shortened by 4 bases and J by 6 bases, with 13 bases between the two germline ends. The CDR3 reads CASSQTLPAEAFF. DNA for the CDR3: TGCGCCAGCAGCCAGACTCTACCGGCTGAAGCTTTCTTT.

CDR3 amino acids: CASSRTRSGANVLTF. In DNA, the CDR3 is TGTGCCAGCAGCCGGACCCGATCCGGGGCCAACGTCCTGACTTTC. The genes are TRBV6-5 and TRBJ2-6; D unresolved. V was clipped by 6 bases and J by 4 bases, with 13 bases between them. CDR1 and CDR2 from the germline V gene are MNHEY and SVGAGI. The CDR3 extends over 15 amino acids.

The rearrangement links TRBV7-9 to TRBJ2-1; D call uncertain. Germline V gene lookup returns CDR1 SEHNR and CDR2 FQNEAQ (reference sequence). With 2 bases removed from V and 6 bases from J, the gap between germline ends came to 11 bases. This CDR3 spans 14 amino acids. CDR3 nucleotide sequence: TGTGCCAGCAGCTTACCCGGACGACTCAATGAGCAGTTCTTC. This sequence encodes CASSLPGRLNEQFF.

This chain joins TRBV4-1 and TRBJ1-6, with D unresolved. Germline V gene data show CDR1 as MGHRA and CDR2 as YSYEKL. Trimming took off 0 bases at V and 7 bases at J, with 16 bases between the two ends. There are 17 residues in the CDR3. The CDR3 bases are TGCGCCAGCAGCCAAGATGGGTCGAAGGGTAGAAATTCACCCCTCCACTTT. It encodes CASSQDGSKGRNSPLHF.

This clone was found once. As DNA, the CDR3 is TGTGCCAGTTTGGGGGGAAGTTGGACTGAAGCTTTCTTT. Amino acids: CASLGGSWTEAFF. This sequence joins TRBV6-5 and TRBJ1-1, with D perhaps TRBD1 (5 bases). The CDR3 runs 13 residues. Trimming removed 9 bases from V and 5 bases from J, with 16 bases in between. The germline V gene has CDR1 MNHEY and CDR2 SVGAGI.